The 5 T cell receptor beta chains below come from one sample, sequenced in a study of cytomegalovirus exposure and HLA in healthy donors. The PCR made use of 60 Vbeta and 13 Jbeta primers. Sequencing was performed with immunoSEQ multiplex PCR; in TCRdb, only in-frame clones are kept and a portion is missing. The sample includes 95,000 to 100,000 clones, about 74% of them seen just once. Material for sequencing was PBMCs. These receptors all come from a man in his 60s in good health and CMV-seropositive.

The chain is built from TRBV6-1 and TRBJ2-6, with D possibly TRBD1 on 6 matching bases. Germline CDR1 and CDR2: MNHNS and SASEGT. V lost 9 bases, J lost 4 bases, and 16 bases lay in between. This CDR3 is 15 amino acids long. The CDR3 DNA reads as TGTGCCAGTCAATTAGGGGGATCAGGGGCCAACGTCCTGACTTTC. It is translated as CASQLGGSGANVLTF.

The chain joins TRBV13 to TRBJ1-2, with D possibly matching TRBD1 (5 bases). Germline lookup yields CDR1 PRHDT and CDR2 FYEKMQ (reference sequence). With 10 bases removed from V and 8 bases from J, the gap between germline ends came to 14 bases. The CDR3 length is 11 residues. CDR3 sequence: CAIKQEKGYTF. In DNA, the CDR3 is TGTGCCATCAAACAGGAGAAGGGCTACACCTTC.

This sequence joins TRBV6-6 and TRBJ1-5; TRBD1 agrees at 7 bases. The CDR3 sequence is 14 residues long. The ends lost 2 bases at V and 7 bases at J; junction bases unmatched: 5. Germline assignment: CDR1 MNHNY and CDR2 SVGAGI (reference sequence). CDR3 nucleotide sequence: TGTGCCAGCAGTTACCCGGGACAGAACCAGCCCCAGCATTTT. It yields the protein CASSYPGQNQPQHF.

The gene calls are TRBV30 and TRBJ2-4; 7 nucleotides agree with TRBD1. The V and J ends lost 3 bases and 1 base, in that order; junction bases with no gene match: 9. This CDR3 has 16 amino acids. CDR1 GTSNPN and CDR2 SVGIG come from the germline V gene (reference sequence). The CDR3 bases are TGTGCCTGGAGCACAACAGGGGCGGTGGCCAAAAACATTCAGTACTTC. Translation gives CAWSTTGAVAKNIQYF.

The V gene is TRBV7-8, the J gene TRBJ1-5; D is undetermined. In germline, CDR1 is SGHVS, CDR2 FQNEAQ. The germline V and J ends were trimmed by 5 bases and 7 bases, with 15 bases remaining between them. This CDR3 is built from 14 residues. DNA of the CDR3: TGTGCCAGCAGCCCCCGACCGGAGGTACAGCCCCAGCATTTT. Amino acids: CASSPRPEVQPQHF.